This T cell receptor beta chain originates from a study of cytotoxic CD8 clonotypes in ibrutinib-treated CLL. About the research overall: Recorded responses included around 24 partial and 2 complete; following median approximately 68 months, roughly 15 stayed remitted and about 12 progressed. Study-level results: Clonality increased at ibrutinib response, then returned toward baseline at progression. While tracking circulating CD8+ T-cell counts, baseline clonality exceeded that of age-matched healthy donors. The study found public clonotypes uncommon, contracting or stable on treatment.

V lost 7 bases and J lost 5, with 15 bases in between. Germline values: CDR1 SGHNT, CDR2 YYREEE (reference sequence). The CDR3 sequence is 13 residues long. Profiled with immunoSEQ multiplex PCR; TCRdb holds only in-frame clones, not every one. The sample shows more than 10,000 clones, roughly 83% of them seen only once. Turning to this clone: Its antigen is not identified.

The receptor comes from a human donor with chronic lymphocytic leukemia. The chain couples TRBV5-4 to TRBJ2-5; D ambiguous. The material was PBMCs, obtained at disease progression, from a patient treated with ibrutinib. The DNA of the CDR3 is TGTGCCAGCGCGTCGGGTGCCGGTGAGACCCAGTACTTC. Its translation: CASASGAGETQYF. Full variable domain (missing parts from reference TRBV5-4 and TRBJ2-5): ETGVTQSPTHLIKTRGQQVTLRCSSQSGHNTVSWYQQALGQGPQFIFQYYREEENGRGNFPPRFSGLQFPNYSSELNVNALELDDSALYLCASASGAGETQYFGPGTRLLVL.